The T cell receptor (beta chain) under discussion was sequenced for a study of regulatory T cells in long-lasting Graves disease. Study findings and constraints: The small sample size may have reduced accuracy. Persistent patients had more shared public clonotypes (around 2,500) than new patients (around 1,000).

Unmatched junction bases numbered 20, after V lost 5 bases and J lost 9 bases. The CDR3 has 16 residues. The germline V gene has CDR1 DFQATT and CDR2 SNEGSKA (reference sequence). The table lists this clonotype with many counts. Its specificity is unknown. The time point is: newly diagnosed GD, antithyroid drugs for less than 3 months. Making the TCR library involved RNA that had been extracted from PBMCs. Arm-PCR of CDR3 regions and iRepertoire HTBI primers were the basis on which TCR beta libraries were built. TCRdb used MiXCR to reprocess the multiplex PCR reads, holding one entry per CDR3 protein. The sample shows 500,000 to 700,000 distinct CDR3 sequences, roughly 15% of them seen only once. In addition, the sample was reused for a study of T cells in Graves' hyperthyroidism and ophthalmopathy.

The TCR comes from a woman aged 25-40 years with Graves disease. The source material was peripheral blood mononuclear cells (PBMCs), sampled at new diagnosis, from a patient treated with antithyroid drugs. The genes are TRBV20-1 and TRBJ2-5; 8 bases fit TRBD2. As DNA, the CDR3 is TGCAGTGCTCGCCCTAGCGGGCCTCCCCTGGGGTGGGCCCAGTACTTC. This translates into CSARPSGPPLGWAQYF.